Detailed here is one TCR beta chain. The antigen is undetermined. TCRdb recomputed calls from the 5' RACE reads with MiXCR, one row per CDR3 protein. The sample shows under 700,000 distinct CDR3 sequences, 17% of them seen only once. CDR1 MNHEY and CDR2 SMNVEV come from the germline V gene (reference sequence). This CDR3 comprises 16 residues. V shed 6 bases, J shed 0 bases, and the junction held 5 bases outside the gene matches. These data belong to a study of T cells after yellow fever vaccination. Study information: Some fractions had low cell numbers, and these were prepared with SMART-Seq v4 Ultra Low Input.

Study findings and constraints: Repertoires sorted by FACS could include abundant clonotypes that are contaminants from the bulk population.

Here the sequenced sample was PBMCs, taken 5 to 6 days after the first yellow fever vaccination. The rearrangement uses TRBV27 and TRBJ2-3; 11 nucleotides line up with TRBD2. The clonotype comes from a man between 18 and 29 years old who received the YFV17D yellow fever vaccine. This CDR3 is CASRLRLAGSTDTQYF. The CDR3 region has the DNA TGTGCCAGCAGATTAAGACTAGCGGGGAGCACAGATACGCAGTATTTT.